The 2 T cell receptor beta chains in this list originate from one sample, sequenced in a study of T-cell memory formation after mild COVID-19. TCRdb reprocessed the 5' RACE reads with MiXCR, giving one entry per CDR3 protein. The data contain hundreds of thousands of distinct CDR3 sequences, roughly 17% of them singletons. Input material: PBMCs or a T cell subset sorted from them (not recorded which). These receptors came from an adult woman who had mild COVID-19 (a few samples of this study predate the infection). Cell type and time point are not known.

This clonotype has only a few counts. The chain couples TRBV6-5 to TRBJ2-1, with unresolved D. V lost 0 bases, J lost 6 bases, and 9 bases lay in between. Germline CDR1 MNHEY, CDR2 SVGAGI. The CDR3 length is 14 residues. The CDR3: CASSYSARINEQFF. The CDR3 DNA reads TGTGCCAGCAGTTACTCTGCGAGGATCAATGAGCAGTTCTTC.

This clonotype was detected a few times. The rearrangement links TRBV18 to TRBJ2-7; 8 nucleotides line up with TRBD2. V gave up 3 bases and J gave up 4 bases; unmatched junction bases: 17. This CDR3 is built from 18 residues. Per the germline V gene, CDR1 is KGHSH and CDR2 is LQKENI. CDR3 DNA: TGTGCCAGCTCACCGTTAACTAGCGGACAGCCCCCTCCATACGAGCAGTACTTC. This sequence encodes CASSPLTSGQPPPYEQYF. Full variable domain (remainder filled in from reference TRBV18 and TRBJ2-7): NAGVMQNPRHLVRRRGQEARLRCSPMKGHSHVYWYRQLPEEGLKFMVYLQKENIIDESGMPKERFSAEFPKEGPSILRIQQVVRGDSAAYFCASSPLTSGQPPPYEQYFGPGTRLTVT.